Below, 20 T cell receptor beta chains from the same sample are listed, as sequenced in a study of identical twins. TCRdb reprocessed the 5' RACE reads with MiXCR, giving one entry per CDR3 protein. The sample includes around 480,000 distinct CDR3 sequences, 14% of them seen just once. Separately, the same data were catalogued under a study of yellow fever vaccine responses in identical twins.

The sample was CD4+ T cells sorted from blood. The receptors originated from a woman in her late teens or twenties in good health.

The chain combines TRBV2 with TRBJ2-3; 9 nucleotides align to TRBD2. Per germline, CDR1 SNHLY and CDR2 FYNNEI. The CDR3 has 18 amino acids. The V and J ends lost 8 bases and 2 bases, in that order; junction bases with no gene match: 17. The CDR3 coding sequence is TGTGCCAGCCTTCCGACTAGCGGCCATGGGTACGCCACAGATACGCAGTATTTT. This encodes CASLPTSGHGYATDTQYF.

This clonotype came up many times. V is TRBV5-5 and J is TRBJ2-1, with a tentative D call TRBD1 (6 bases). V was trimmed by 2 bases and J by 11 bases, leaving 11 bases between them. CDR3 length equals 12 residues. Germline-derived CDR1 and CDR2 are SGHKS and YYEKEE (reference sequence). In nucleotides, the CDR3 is TGTGCCAGCAGCTTAGCACAGGGTCAGCAGTTCTTC. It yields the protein CASSLAQGQQFF.

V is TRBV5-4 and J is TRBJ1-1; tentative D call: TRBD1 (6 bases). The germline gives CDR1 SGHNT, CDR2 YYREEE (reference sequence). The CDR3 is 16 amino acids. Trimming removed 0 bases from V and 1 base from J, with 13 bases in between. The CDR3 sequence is CASSLGKTTGNTEAFF. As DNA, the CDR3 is TGTGCCAGCAGCTTGGGGAAGACGACAGGGAACACTGAAGCTTTCTTT.

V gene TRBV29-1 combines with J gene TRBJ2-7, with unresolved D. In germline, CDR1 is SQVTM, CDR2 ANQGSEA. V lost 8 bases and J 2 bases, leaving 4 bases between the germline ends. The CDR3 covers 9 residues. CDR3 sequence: CSPPYEQYF. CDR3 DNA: TGCAGCCCCCCCTACGAGCAGTACTTC.

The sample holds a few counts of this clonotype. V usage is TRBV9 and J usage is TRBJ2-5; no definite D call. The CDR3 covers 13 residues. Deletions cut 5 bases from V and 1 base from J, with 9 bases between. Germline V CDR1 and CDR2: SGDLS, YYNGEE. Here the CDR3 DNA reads TGTGCCAGCAGGGGCTCCGGCCAAGAGACCCAGTACTTC. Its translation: CASRGSGQETQYF. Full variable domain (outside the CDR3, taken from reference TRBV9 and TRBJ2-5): DSGVTQTPKHLITATGQRVTLRCSPRSGDLSVYWYQQSLDQGLQFLIQYYNGEERAKGNILERFSAQQFPDLHSELNLSSLELGDSALYFCASRGSGQETQYFGPGTRLLVL.

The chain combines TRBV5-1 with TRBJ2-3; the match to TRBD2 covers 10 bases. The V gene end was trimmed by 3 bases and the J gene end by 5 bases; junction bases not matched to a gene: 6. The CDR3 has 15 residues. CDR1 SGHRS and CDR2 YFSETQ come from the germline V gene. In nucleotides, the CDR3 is TGCGCCAGCAGCTCAGCGGGAGGGCTTGGAGATACGCAGTATTTT. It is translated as CASSSAGGLGDTQYF.

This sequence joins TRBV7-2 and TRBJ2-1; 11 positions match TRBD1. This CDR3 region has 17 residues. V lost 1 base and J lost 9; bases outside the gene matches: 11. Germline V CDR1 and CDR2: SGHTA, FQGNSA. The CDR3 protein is CASSLVGTGGKNSEQFF. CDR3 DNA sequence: TGTGCCAGCAGCTTAGTCGGGACAGGGGGAAAAAACAGTGAGCAGTTCTTC.

In nucleotides, the CDR3 is TGTGCCAGCAGCTTAGGACAGGGGATATCTGATACGCAGTATTTT. This encodes CASSLGQGISDTQYF. The rearrangement uses TRBV7-9 and TRBJ2-3; 8 bases align to TRBD1. Trimming at V came to 1 base and at J to 6 bases, leaving 6 bases not matched to a gene. CDR1 is SEHNR and CDR2 is FQNEAQ in the germline V gene (reference sequence). The CDR3 totals 15 residues.

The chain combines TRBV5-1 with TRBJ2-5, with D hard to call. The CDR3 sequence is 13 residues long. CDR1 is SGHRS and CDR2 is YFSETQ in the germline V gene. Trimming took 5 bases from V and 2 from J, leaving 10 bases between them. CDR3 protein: CASRPDGQETQYF. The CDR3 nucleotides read TGCGCCAGCAGGCCGGACGGTCAAGAGACCCAGTACTTC. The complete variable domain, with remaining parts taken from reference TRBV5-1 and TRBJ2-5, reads KAGVTQTPRYLIKTRGQQVTLSCSPISGHRSVSWYQQTPGQGLQFLFEYFSETQRNKGNFPGRFSGRQFSNSRSEMNVSTLELGDSALYLCASRPDGQETQYFGPGTRLLVL.

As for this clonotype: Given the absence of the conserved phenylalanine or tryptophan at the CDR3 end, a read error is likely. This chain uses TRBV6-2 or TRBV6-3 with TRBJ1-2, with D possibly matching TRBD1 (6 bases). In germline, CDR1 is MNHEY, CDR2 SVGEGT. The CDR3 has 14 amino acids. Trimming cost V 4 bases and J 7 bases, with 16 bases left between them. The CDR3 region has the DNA TGTGCCAGCAGTTCCGGGACACCGTTAGGTGGCTACACCTCC. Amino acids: CASSSGTPLGGYTS.

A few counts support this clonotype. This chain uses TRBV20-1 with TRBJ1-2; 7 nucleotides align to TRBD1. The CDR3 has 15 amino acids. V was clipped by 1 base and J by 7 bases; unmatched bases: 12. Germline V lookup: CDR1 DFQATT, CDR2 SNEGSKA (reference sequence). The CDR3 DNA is TGCAGTGCTAGAGTTCCCTCGAACAGGGGAGGTGGCTACACCTTC. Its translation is CSARVPSNRGGGYTF.

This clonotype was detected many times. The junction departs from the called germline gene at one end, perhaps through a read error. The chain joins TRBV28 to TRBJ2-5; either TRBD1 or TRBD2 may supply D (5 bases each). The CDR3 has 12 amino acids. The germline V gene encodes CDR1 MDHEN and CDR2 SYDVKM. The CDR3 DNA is TGTGCCAGCAGCTTATCTGGGGGGACCCAGTACTTC. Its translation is CASSLSGGTQYF.

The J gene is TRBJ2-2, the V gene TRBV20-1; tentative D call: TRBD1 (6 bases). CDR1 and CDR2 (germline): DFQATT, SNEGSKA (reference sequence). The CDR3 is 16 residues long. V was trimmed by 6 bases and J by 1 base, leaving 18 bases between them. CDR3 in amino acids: CSAGETGSRNTGELFF. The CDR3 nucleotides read TGCAGTGCCGGAGAAACAGGGAGTCGGAACACCGGGGAGCTGTTTTTT.

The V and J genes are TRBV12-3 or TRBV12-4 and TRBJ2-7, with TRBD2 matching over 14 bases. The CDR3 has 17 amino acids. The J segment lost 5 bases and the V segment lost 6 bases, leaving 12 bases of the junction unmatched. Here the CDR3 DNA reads TGTGCCAGCAGCCGAGAACTGGGACTAGCGGGAGCGAACGAGCAGTACTTC. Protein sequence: CASSRELGLAGANEQYF.

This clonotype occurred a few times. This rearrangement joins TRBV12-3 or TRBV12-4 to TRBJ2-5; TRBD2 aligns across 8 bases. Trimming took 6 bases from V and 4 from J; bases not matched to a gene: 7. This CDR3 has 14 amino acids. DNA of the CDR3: TGTGCCAGCAGCAGACTAGCGTCTGTAGAGACCCAGTACTTC. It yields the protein CASSRLASVETQYF.

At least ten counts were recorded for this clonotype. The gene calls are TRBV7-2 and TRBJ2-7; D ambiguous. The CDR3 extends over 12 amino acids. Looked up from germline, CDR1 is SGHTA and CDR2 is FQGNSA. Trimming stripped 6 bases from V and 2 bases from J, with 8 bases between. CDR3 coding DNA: TGTGCCAGCAGTCTCAGCACCTACGAGCAGTACTTC. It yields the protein CASSLSTYEQYF.

CDR3 nucleotide sequence: TGTGCCAGCAGTTCTCATCAGACAGGGTATTACGAGCAGTACTTC. This sequence encodes CASSSHQTGYYEQYF. The chain combines TRBV12-3 or TRBV12-4 with TRBJ2-7, with 7 bases lining up with TRBD1. CDR3 length equals 15 residues. Germline trimming cut 4 bases from V and 4 bases from J; bases unmatched to any gene: 10.

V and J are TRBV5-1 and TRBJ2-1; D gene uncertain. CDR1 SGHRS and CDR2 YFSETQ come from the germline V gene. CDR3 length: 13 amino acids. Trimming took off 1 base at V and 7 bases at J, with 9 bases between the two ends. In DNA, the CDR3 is TGCGCCAGCAGCTTGTATGTGGGTAATGAGCAGTTCTTC. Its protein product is CASSLYVGNEQFF.

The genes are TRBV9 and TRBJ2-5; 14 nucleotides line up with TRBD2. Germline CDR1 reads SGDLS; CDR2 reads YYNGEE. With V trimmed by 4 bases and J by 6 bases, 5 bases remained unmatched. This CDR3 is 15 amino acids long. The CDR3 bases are TGTGCCAGCAGCCCGGGGACTAGCGGGAGTCAGACCCAGTACTTC. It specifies CASSPGTSGSQTQYF.

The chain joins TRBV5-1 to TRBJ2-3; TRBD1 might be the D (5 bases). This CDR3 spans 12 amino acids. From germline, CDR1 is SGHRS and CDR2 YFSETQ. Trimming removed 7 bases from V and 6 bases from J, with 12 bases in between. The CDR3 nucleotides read TGCGCCAGCGGGAAGGGGTCTGATACGCAGTATTTT. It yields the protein CASGKGSDTQYF.